This T cell receptor beta chain emerged from a study of T cell responses to AZD1222 COVID-19 vaccine. Study-wide results and caveats: Dominant CD4 TCR responses targeted spike regions 160-218 and 743-854. Seropositivity was recorded at baseline in only a handful of AZD1222 recipients.

This clone was seen more than once but under ten times. What it recognizes is unknown. The V end was cut by 4 bases, the J end by 5 bases, with 11 bases between. There are 13 residues in the CDR3. Germline V gives CDR1 WSHSY, CDR2 SAAADI. Repertoires were generated with immunoSEQ multiplex PCR, while TCRdb's copy carries only in-frame clones and drops some. The sample includes fewer than 150,000 clones, about 88% of them seen just once. Sample: peripheral blood, taken 28 days after the second AZD1222 dose. This rearrangement joins TRBV10-2 to TRBJ1-1; D is uncertain. The receptor was derived from an adult who received the AZD1222 COVID-19 vaccine. CDR3 DNA: TGCGCCAGCAGTGGTGGAGTAGGAACTGAAGCTTTCTTT. Translation gives CASSGGVGTEAFF.